This TCR beta chain derives from a study of beta chain features in type 1 diabetes. Details on this clone: Its matching antigen is unknown.

General study results and limits: The VDJ junctions of type 1 diabetes patients carried fewer insertions and more deletions. The similarity of naive, central memory and Treg TCRB repertoires appeared greater among patients than among healthy donors.

Expressed TCRB transcripts were sequenced because the isolated RNA had all been reverse transcribed beforehand. Sequencing was performed with immunoSEQ multiplex PCR; in TCRdb, only in-frame clones are kept and a portion is missing. The sample carries about 900,000 clones, roughly a sixth recorded once. This CDR3 has 14 residues. The specimen was naive CD4+ T cells from blood. The J gene is TRBJ2-3, the V gene TRBV21-1; the table's D gene call, TRBD2, was not cross checked with the DNA. TRBV21-1 corresponds to a pseudogene. The sequence was obtained from a woman aged 18-29 years in good health. CDR3 sequence reads: CASSKEGVSDTQYF. CDR3 DNA sequence: TGTGCCAGCAGCAAAGAGGGAGTCTCAGATACGCAGTATTTT.